This is a list of T cell receptor beta chains from one sample in a study of blood T cells in healthy people across ages. Via MiXCR, TCRdb re-called the 5' RACE reads, giving one row per CDR3 protein. The sample shows 1.5 million to 2 million distinct CDR3 sequences, 34% of them seen only once. Material: blood. The receptor set was obtained from a woman in her 30s in good health. Each CDR3 is given with its conserved first and last residue. Each record gives: clone size, V gene, D gene, CDR3 length, J gene, CDR3 DNA, CDR3 protein. A D gene is named only where the DNA matches it firmly. Not every row has a clone size; where given, it reads once, few, many or a size class.

NA	TRBV3-1	NA	13	TRBJ1-2	TGTGCCAGCAGCCAAGAGGCGGTCCGGGGCTACACCTTC	CASSQEAVRGYTF
few	TRBV4-1	NA	15	TRBJ1-1	TGCGCCAGCAGCCAGAGATCAGGGATGGGCACTGAAGCTTTCTTT	CASSQRSGMGTEAFF
few	TRBV7-6	NA	14	TRBJ2-6	TGTGCCAGCAGCCCCCTCGAAGGGGCCAACGTCCTGACTTTC	CASSPLEGANVLTF
few	TRBV11-1	NA	13	TRBJ2-2	TGTGCCAGCAGTCCGCAGGGCATCGGGGAGCTGTTTTTT	CASSPQGIGELFF
few	TRBV5-1	NA	15	TRBJ2-5	TGCGCCAGCAGCTTGGAGGCGGCAGGGGTGGAGACCCAGTACTTC	CASSLEAAGVETQYF
NA	TRBV20-1	NA	16	TRBJ1-1	TGCAGTGCGGAGGGATTAAAAGGCCAAACTGGGTCCGAAGCTTTCTTT	CSAEGLKGQTGSEAFF
NA	TRBV5-6	TRBD1	13	TRBJ1-2	TGTGCCAGCAGTGGAGACAGGGGGAACGGCTACACCTTC	CASSGDRGNGYTF
few	TRBV6-2/TRBV6-3	TRBD1	14	TRBJ2-7	TGTGCCAGCGAGGGACAGGGGTCCTCCTACGAGCAGTACTTC	CASEGQGSSYEQYF
NA	TRBV29-1	NA	14	TRBJ1-1	TGCAGCGTTAATCGTAATCGACAGGACACTGAAGCTTTCTTT	CSVNRNRQDTEAFF
NA	TRBV7-2	TRBD1	14	TRBJ1-6	TGTGCCAGCAGGACGGACAGGGTAAATTCACCCCTCCACTTT	CASRTDRVNSPLHF
few	TRBV7-9	TRBD2	14	TRBJ2-5	TGTGCCAGCAGCTCCGGGACTACTCAAGAGACCCAGTACTTC	CASSSGTTQETQYF
NA	TRBV7-2	NA	15	TRBJ2-7	TGTGCCAGCAGCTTAATGGAGGGCAGGGCCTACGAGCAGTACTTC	CASSLMEGRAYEQYF
few	TRBV12-3/TRBV12-4	TRBD2	11	TRBJ2-1	TGTGCCAGCAGGACTAGCGGGTGGGAGTTCTTC	CASRTSGWEFF
few	TRBV27	NA	17	TRBJ2-1	TGTGCCAGCAGTCCGCCCTCAGGACAACTAGGAGGCAATGAGCAGTTCTTC	CASSPPSGQLGGNEQFF
many	TRBV11-1	NA	15	TRBJ2-6	TGTGCCAGCAGGCCCCAGATCTCTGGGGCCAACGTCCTGACTTTC	CASRPQISGANVLTF
NA	TRBV4-1	NA	16	TRBJ2-1	TGCGCCAGCAGCCAACCTGCCCGGGACAAGGACAACGAGCAGTTCTTC	CASSQPARDKDNEQFF
NA	TRBV20-1	NA	15	TRBJ1-5	TGCAGTGCTCGATCCGGACAGAGGCTGGATCAGCCCCAGCATTTT	CSARSGQRLDQPQHF
few	TRBV20-1	NA	13	TRBJ2-5	TGCAGTGCTAGAGTCGGCTTAAAAGAGACCCAGTACTTC	CSARVGLKETQYF
few	TRBV6-5	TRBD2	13	TRBJ2-1	TGTGCCACCGCTAGCGGGAGAAAGGCCGAGCAGTTCTTC	CATASGRKAEQFF
few	TRBV6-1	TRBD1	15	TRBJ2-5	TGTGCCAGCAGTGAACAGGGGACAGGGGGCGTTGAGCAGTACTTC	CASSEQGTGGVEQYF
NA	TRBV7-3	NA	12	TRBJ1-4	TGTGCCAGCAGCTTCGGGGTAGAAAAACTGTTTTTT	CASSFGVEKLFF
NA	TRBV4-1	TRBD2	14	TRBJ2-1	TGCGCCAGCAGCCAGGGGACTAGTGGCGATGAGCAGTTCTTC	CASSQGTSGDEQFF
NA	TRBV5-1	NA	15	TRBJ2-2	TGCGCCAGCAGCTTGGAGGCCCAGGGGACCGGGGAGCTGTTTTTT	CASSLEAQGTGELFF
NA	TRBV6-2/TRBV6-3	NA	16	TRBJ2-7	TGTGCCAGCAGACTTATAAGTGCAGGACGCTCCTACGAGCAGTACTTC	CASRLISAGRSYEQYF
NA	TRBV20-1	NA	14	TRBJ1-4	TGCAGTGCTTACGGAGCAGCAACTAATGAAAAACTGTTTTTT	CSAYGAATNEKLFF
few	TRBV6-5	NA	14	TRBJ2-3	TGTGCCAGCAGCCGGTTAGCGTACACAGATACGCAGTATTTT	CASSRLAYTDTQYF
few	TRBV12-2	NA	16	TRBJ2-6	TGTGCAAGTCGCTTAGCGATAAGACAGACCTCCAACGTCCTGACTTTC	CASRLAIRQTSNVLTF
NA	TRBV2	TRBD2	17	TRBJ2-3	TGTGCCAGCAGTGAGCTTTACGGACTAGCGGGGGCGAATACGCAGTATTTT	CASSELYGLAGANTQYF
NA	TRBV9	NA	15	TRBJ2-1	TGTGCCAGCAGCGTAGGTGCAGGAGAGTGGAATGAGCGGTTCTTC	CASSVGAGEWNERFF
few	TRBV5-1	NA	15	TRBJ2-7	TGCGCCAGCAGCTTGGGGGTGACAGTTGAGGACGAGCAGTACTTC	CASSLGVTVEDEQYF
few	TRBV27	TRBD2	16	TRBJ2-3	TGTGCCAGCAGTCCTCTAGCGGGAGGGCCAGGGGATACGCAGTATTTT	CASSPLAGGPGDTQYF
NA	TRBV5-4	TRBD1	14	TRBJ1-2	TGTGCCAGCAGCCGGACAGGGGGCGCGGAAGGCTACACCTTC	CASSRTGGAEGYTF
NA	TRBV3-1	TRBD2	18	TRBJ2-7	TGTGCCAGCAGGGAAGCACGGACTAGCGGTCTTCCATCCTACGAGCAGTACTTC	CASREARTSGLPSYEQYF
few	TRBV28	TRBD2	15	TRBJ2-7	TGTGCCAGCAGTTCTCCCCTAGCGGGAGTGTCCGAGCAGTACTTC	CASSSPLAGVSEQYF
NA	TRBV20-1	TRBD2	14	TRBJ2-1	TGCAGTGCACTCCTAGCGGGAGCCTACAATGAGCAGTTCTTC	CSALLAGAYNEQFF
NA	TRBV7-3	NA	13	TRBJ2-1	TGTGCCAGCAGTCAGGACGGGTCGAGGGAGCAGTTCTTC	CASSQDGSREQFF
few	TRBV29-1	NA	14	TRBJ1-2	TGCAGCGTTGGGTCCCCCCGGCTTGACTATGGCTACACCTTC	CSVGSPRLDYGYTF
once	TRBV5-1	NA	16	TRBJ1-5	TGCGCCAGCAGGAGGGGCGCGGGGGATAGCAATCAGCCCCAGCATTTT	CASRRGAGDSNQPQHF
NA	TRBV28	NA	16	TRBJ2-5	TGTGCCAGCAGTCTTCCGCCTCGGACTGAGGAGGAGACCCAGTACTTC	CASSLPPRTEEETQYF
NA	TRBV6-1	NA	17	TRBJ2-6	TGTGCCAGCAGCGGAAGGGGGGGGGACTCTGGGGCCAACGTCCTGACTTTC	CASSGRGGDSGANVLTF